This entry is about one T cell receptor (beta chain). What this receptor recognizes is not known. Base qualities were left out, and no much larger clone turns up one base away. Trimming takes 2 bases from V and 3 bases from J, and the germline ends sit 12 bases apart. The CDR3 starts with the cysteine, ends with the phenylalanine, and has 15 residues. Here the CDR3 DNA is all that survives: 45 bases in frame from base 1. CDR1 SGHTA and CDR2 FQGNSA are derived from the germline V gene. The sample is drawn from a study of shared clonotypes between healthy human individuals (dated by TCRdb to the early 2020s). A note on the overall study: A couple of women and a few men aged 18 to 49 years were included in the cohort. For each donor, three plates each were used for CD4 naive and CD4 memory, two plates were used for CD8 naive, and one plate was used for CD8 memory. To estimate repertoire size and how much clonotype sharing occurs between individuals, the study deeply sequenced the blood TCR repertoires of several healthy adults. Between about 0.8 and 8.9 billion PBMCs per donor were obtained by leukapheresis. To increase sequencing depth and limit assay-specific biases, different laboratories used diverse techniques to prepare libraries and sequence TCR repertoires.

TCR CDR3 regions were amplified from genomic DNA by multiplex PCR using the deep immunoSEQ assay. For each cell subset, the extracted genomic DNA was distributed evenly across all wells of several immunoSEQ 96-well plates, and each plate served as one replicate. For sorted subsets, approximately 190 ng of genomic DNA, equivalent to around 31,000 T cell genomes, went into each replicate PCR. The purified libraries were quantified using a Qubit 3.0 fluorometer, sized with a Bioanalyzer 2100, and then quantified again using the KAPA Library Quantification kit. Each immunoSEQ 96-well plate was sequenced on its own single-read 150-cycle Illumina NextSeq 550 flow cell. The source study handled its data this way. The immunoSEQ output contained only junctional sequences without quality scores, so filtering could not match that applied to full-length reads. To assign V/J genes and CDR3, sequences were annotated against IMGT germline references using PyIR, a Python wrapper for IgBLAST v1.9. Reads were removed for weak V/J assignments (E-value above 1e-6), missing CDR3, stop codons, out-of-frame junctions, or ambiguous translated residues. V3J clonotypes were defined as sequences sharing an identical inferred V gene, J gene, and CDR3 amino acid sequence. The percentage overlap between two repertoires was calculated by dividing the number of shared unique clonotypes by the size of the smaller repertoire. RTK rarefaction, the Chao1 estimator, and Recon v2.1 estimates of unobserved clonotypes were used to assess repertoire richness. Generation probabilities for all TCRbeta clonotypes obtained by the gDNA method from several donors were computed using OLGA. What TCRdb holds here is the immuneACCESS table cut down to in-frame rearrangements. Part of the clones is not present; checked against another copy, under half of the missing clones reflect an unresolved V gene, and the others are unexplained. Clonal size and the V and J genes are those of that table, whereas D and trimming came from the DNA. The sample profile shows 85,000 to 100,000 clones; about 70% of them were found once. Together, the top ten hold 50% of the sample.

Donors were healthy HIV-negative adults with no recently reported acute infections or vaccinations. Only Caucasian adults living in Nashville, Tennessee, USA were represented among the donors. CD8 memory samples combined magnetically selected CD45RO+ cells with CCR7-negative CD45RA+ effector memory (TemRA) cells. Blood was obtained by leukapheresis, after which PBMCs were separated by Ficoll-Histopaque density gradient centrifugation and cryopreserved in liquid nitrogen vapor phase. Analytical flow cytometry was used to check the purity and quantity of every magnetically sorted T cell population. Genomic DNA was isolated from each sorted fraction and quantified by UV absorbance on a Nanodrop 2000c. Findings and caveats that apply to the study as a whole: Pairwise subsampling indicated that sequencing depth was expected to affect the degree of clonotype sharing among donors. Rarefaction of sorted-subset datasets indicated incomplete sequencing despite the large sequencing depth. Across several donors, approximately 4.9% of naive CD4, around 3.5% of naive CD8, approximately 2.5% of memory CD4, and 0.4% to 0.45% of memory CD8 clonotypes were shared. Naive subsets generally had larger estimated clonotype richness than memory subsets did. Because the study included only a small number of donors, the genetic and exposure-history diversity represented was limited. Compared with non-shared clonotypes, the clonotypes found in all four sorted-subset donors had higher generation probabilities. Sampling was restricted to blood, and TCR repertoires in tissue are likely to differ from TCR repertoires in blood.

Sequencing was carried out using memory CD8+ T cells sorted from blood. The cell subset or site label corresponds to: CD45RO+ cells pooled with CCR7-negative TemRA cells. The V and J segments used are TRBV7-2 and TRBJ2-3, with a weak D call of TRBD2 (5 bases match). This TCR derives from a man aged 25 to 40 in good health. The CDR3: CASSLSGWRTDTQYF. The DNA sequence is given as TGTGCCAGCAGCTTAAGTGGTTGGAGGACAGATACGCAGTATTTT.